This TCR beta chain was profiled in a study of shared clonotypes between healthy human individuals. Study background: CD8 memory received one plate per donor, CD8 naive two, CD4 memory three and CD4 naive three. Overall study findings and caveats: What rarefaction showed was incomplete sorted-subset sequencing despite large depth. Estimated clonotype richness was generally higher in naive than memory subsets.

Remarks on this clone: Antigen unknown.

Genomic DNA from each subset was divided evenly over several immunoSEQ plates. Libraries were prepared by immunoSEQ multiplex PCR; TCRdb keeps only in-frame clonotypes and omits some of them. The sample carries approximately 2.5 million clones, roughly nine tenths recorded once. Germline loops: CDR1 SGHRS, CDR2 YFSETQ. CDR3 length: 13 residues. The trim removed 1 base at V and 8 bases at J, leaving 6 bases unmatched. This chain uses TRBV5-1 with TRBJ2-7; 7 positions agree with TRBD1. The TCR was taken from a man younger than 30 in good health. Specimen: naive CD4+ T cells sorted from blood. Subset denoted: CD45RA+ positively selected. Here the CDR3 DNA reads TGCGCCAGCAGCTTGAGCGACAGGGCCCAGCAGTACTTC. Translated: CASSLSDRAQQYF.